The present TCR beta chain was sequenced within a study of T-cell memory formation after mild COVID-19. Study-wide context: TCR clustering was largely donor specific. Findings and limits, study-wide: Unconfirmed was the SARS-CoV-2 specificity of second-wave clones that peaked on day 37. The appearance of some responding clones in pre-infection memory suggested that cross-reactive memory joined.

MiXCR was run by TCRdb on the 5' RACE reads, yielding one entry per CDR3 protein. The sample carries hundreds of thousands of distinct CDR3 sequences, 20% recorded once. V was pared by 3 bases and J by 2 bases, with 5 bases between. Germline CDR1 and CDR2: DFQATT and SNEGSKA (reference sequence). The CDR3 spans 11 residues. This clonotype was seen a few times. Its antigen is not known. This chain connects TRBV20-1 to TRBJ2-7; perhaps TRBD2 as D (5 bases). The clonotype was recovered from an adult woman who had mild COVID-19 (a few samples of this study predate the infection). Cell type and time point are not known. Sequencing input: PBMCs or a T cell subset sorted from them (not recorded which). CDR3 coding DNA: TGCAGTGCTAGGAGGGCCTACGAGCAGTACTTC. The encoded protein is CSARRAYEQYF.